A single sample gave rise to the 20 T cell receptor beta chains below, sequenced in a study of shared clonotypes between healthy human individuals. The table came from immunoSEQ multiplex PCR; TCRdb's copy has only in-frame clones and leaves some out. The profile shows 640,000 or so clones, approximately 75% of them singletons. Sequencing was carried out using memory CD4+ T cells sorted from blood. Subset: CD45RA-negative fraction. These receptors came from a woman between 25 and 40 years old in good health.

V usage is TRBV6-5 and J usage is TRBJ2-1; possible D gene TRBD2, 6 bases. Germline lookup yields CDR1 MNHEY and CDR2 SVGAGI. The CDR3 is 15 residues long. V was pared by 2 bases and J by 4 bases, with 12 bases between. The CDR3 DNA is TGTGCCAGCAGTTACGGACTACAGGAATACAATGAGCAGTTCTTC. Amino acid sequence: CASSYGLQEYNEQFF.

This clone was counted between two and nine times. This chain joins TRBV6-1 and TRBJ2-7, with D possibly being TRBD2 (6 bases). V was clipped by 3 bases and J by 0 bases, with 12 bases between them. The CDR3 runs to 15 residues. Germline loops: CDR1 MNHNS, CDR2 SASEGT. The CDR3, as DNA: TGTGCCAGCAGTGAGTTAGGCGGGGACTCCTACGAGCAGTACTTC. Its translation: CASSELGGDSYEQYF.

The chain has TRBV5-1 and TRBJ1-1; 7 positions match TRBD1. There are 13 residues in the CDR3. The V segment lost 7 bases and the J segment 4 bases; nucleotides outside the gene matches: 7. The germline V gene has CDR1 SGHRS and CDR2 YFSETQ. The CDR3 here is CASYTGQATEAFF. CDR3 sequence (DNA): TGCGCCAGCTATACTGGACAGGCCACTGAAGCTTTCTTT.

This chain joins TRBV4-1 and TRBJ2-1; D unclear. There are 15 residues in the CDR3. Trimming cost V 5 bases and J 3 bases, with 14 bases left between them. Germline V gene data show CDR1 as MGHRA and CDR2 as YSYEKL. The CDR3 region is CASSAGAGRYNEQFF. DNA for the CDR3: TGCGCCAGCAGCGCAGGAGCAGGCCGCTACAATGAGCAGTTCTTC.

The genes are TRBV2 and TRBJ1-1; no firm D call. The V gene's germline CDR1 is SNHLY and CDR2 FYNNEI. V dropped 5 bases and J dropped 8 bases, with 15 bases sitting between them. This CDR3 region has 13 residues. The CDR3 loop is CASSLLTRREAFF. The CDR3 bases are TGTGCCAGCAGTCTCCTAACACGGCGAGAAGCTTTCTTT.

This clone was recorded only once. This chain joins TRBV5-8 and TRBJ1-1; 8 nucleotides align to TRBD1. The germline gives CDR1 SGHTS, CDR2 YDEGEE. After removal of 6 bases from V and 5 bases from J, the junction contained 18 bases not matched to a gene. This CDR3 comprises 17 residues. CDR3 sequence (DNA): TGTGCCAGCATCCGACGCGCCGGGACAGGCTTCCGGACTGAAGCTTTCTTT. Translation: CASIRRAGTGFRTEAFF.

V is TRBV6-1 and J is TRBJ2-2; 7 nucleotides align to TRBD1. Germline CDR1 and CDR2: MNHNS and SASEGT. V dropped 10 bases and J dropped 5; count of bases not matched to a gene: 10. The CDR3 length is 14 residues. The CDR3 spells CANSGQRGTGELFF. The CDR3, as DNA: TGTGCCAACTCGGGACAGAGGGGTACCGGGGAGCTGTTTTTT.

The CDR3 reads CAAKGQIYEQYF. As DNA, the CDR3 is TGTGCCGCGAAGGGACAGATCTACGAGCAGTACTTC. The chain combines TRBV27 with TRBJ2-7; 7 nucleotides line up with TRBD1. This CDR3 region has 12 residues. Per the germline V gene, CDR1 is MNHEY and CDR2 is SMNVEV (reference sequence). The ends lost 11 bases at V and 3 bases at J; junction bases unmatched: 7.

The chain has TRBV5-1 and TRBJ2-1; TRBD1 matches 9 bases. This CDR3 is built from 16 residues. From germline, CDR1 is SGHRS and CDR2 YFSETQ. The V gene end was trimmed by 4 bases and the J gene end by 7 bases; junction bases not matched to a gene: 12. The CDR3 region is CASSPEPGTGMNEQFF. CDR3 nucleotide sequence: TGCGCCAGCAGCCCCGAACCTGGGACAGGGATGAATGAGCAGTTCTTC.

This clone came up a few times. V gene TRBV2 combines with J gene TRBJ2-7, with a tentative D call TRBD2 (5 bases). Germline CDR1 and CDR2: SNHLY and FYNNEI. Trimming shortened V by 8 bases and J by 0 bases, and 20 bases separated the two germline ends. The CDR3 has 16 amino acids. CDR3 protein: CASLRRSESNSYEQYF. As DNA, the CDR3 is TGTGCCAGCCTTCGGAGGTCCGAGAGTAACTCCTACGAGCAGTACTTC.

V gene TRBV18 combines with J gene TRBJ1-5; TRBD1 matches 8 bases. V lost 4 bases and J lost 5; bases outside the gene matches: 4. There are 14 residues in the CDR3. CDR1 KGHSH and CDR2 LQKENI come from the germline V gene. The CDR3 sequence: CASSQDREYQPQHF. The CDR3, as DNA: TGTGCCAGCTCACAGGACAGGGAGTATCAGCCCCAGCATTTT.

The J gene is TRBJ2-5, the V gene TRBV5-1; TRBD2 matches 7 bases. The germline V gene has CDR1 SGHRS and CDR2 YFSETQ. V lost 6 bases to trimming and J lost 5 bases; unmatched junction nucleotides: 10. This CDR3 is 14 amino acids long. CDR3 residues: CASTAGRRFETQYF. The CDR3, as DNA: TGCGCCAGCACAGCGGGACGCCGTTTCGAGACCCAGTACTTC.

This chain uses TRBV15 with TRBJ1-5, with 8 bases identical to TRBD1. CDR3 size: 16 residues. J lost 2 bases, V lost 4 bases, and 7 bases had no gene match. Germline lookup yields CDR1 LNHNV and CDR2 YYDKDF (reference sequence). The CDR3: CATSKGQGSGNQPQHF. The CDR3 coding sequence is TGTGCCACCAGCAAAGGACAGGGAAGTGGCAATCAGCCCCAGCATTTT.

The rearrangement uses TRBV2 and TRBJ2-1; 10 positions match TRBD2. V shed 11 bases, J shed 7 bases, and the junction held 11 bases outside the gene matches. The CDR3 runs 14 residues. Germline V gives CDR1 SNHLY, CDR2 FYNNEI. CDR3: CAGRQREGLNEQFF. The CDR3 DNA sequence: TGTGCCGGACGACAGCGGGAGGGACTGAATGAGCAGTTCTTC.

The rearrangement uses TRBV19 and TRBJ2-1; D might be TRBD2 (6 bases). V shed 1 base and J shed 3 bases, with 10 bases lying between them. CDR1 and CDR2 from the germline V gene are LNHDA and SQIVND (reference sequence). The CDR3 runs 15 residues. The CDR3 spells CASSIAGTLYNEQFF. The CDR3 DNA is TGTGCCAGTAGTATAGCCGGGACTCTCTACAATGAGCAGTTCTTC. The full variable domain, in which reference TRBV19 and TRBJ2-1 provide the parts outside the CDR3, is DGGITQSPKYLFRKEGQNVTLSCEQNLNHDAMYWYRQDPGQGLRLIYYSQIVNDFQKGDIAEGYSVSREKKESFPLTVTSAQKNPTAFYLCASSIAGTLYNEQFFGPGTRLTVL.

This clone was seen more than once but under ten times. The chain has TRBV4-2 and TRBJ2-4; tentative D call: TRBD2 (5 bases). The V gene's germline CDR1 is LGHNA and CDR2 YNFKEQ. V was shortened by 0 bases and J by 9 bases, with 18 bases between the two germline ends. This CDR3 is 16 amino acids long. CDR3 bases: TGTGCCAGCAGCCAAGATACAGACGGGGAGTGGGCCATTCAGTACTTC. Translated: CASSQDTDGEWAIQYF.

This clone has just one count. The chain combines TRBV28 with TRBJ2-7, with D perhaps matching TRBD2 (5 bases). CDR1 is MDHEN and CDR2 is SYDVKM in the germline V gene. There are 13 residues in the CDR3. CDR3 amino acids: CAAARGERYEQYF. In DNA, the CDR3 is TGTGCTGCAGCTCGGGGAGAACGCTACGAGCAGTACTTC.

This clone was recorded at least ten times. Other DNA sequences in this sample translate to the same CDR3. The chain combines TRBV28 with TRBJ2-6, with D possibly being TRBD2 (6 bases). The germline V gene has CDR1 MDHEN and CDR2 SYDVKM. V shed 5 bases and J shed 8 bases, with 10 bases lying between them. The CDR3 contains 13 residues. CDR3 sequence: CASSPGGTNVLTF. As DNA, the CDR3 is TGTGCCAGCAGTCCCGGGGGAACCAACGTCCTGACTTTC.

The DNA of the CDR3 is TGTGCCACCAAGTACAGGGATGGAGCCGGGGAGCTGTTTTTT. Residues: CATKYRDGAGELFF. This chain joins TRBV10-3 and TRBJ2-2, with D perhaps matching TRBD1 (6 bases). The CDR3 covers 14 residues. Between the trimmed V and J ends, which lost 10 bases and 6 bases, there was a span of 18 bases. Germline V lookup: CDR1 ENHRY, CDR2 SYGVKD.

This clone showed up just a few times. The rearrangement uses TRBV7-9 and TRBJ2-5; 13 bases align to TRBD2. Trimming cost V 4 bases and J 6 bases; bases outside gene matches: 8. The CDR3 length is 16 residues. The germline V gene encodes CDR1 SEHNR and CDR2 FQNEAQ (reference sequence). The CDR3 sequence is CASSSHRTSGRQTQYF. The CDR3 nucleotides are TGTGCCAGCAGCTCGCATCGGACTAGCGGGAGACAGACCCAGTACTTC. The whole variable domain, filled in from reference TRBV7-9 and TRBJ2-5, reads DTGVSQNPRHKITKRGQNVTFRCDPISEHNRLYWYRQTLGQGPEFLTYFQNEAQLEKSRLLSDRFSAERPKGSFSTLEIQRTEQGDSAMYLCASSSHRTSGRQTQYFGPGTRLLVL.